This record concerns one T cell receptor (beta chain) sequence. Its antigen is undetermined. An even split of each subset's genomic DNA across several immunoSEQ plates was performed. TCRdb's table, derived via immunoSEQ multiplex PCR, lists solely in-frame clones and lacks some. The sample yields about 2,500,000 clones, about 92% seen once. With 3 bases clipped from V and 4 bases from J, the junction kept 8 bases outside the gene matches. Germline lookup yields CDR1 SGHRS and CDR2 YFSETQ. There are 17 residues in the CDR3. This sample is part of a study of shared clonotypes between healthy human individuals. Points from the study as a whole: Researchers sampled blood only, noting tissue repertoires likely differ.

This chain joins TRBV5-1 and TRBJ2-3; 13 bases fit TRBD2. Sequenced sample: naive CD4+ T cells sorted from blood. Noted subset: CD45RA+ positively selected. The receptor comes from a young man in good health. CDR3: CASSWLTSGRSPDTQYF. The CDR3 bases are TGCGCCAGCAGCTGGTTGACTAGCGGGAGGAGTCCAGATACGCAGTATTTT.